This T cell receptor (beta chain) is drawn from a study of blood T cells in healthy people across ages. The wider study: Every two T cells gave about one barcoded beta molecule via template switching.

This CDR3 is 15 amino acids long. Trimming stripped 5 bases from V and 3 bases from J, with 17 bases between. Each donor's blood draw was roughly 10 milliliters of peripheral blood. Whole-study findings and limits: Versus aged donors, long-lived donors had higher diversity and more naive CD4+ cells.

It was with a sample-barcoded 5' primer and a J-beta primer mix that a second PCR of roughly 6 to 11 cycles was run. TCRdb fed the 5' RACE reads into MiXCR, producing one record per CDR3 protein. The sample contains more than 1,400,000 distinct CDR3 sequences, around two fifths of which appear only once. This clonotype has just a few counts. Its target is unknown. The specimen was blood. The TCR was taken from a woman in her late teens or twenties in good health. The chain couples TRBV12-3 or TRBV12-4 to TRBJ2-7, with D unresolved. The CDR3 reads CASSATATLGYEQYF. The CDR3 DNA is TGTGCCAGCAGTGCGACGGCGACACTTGGCTACGAGCAGTACTTC.